This is a list of T cell receptor beta chains from one sample in a study of identical twins. TCRdb processed the 5' RACE reads anew with MiXCR; each CDR3 protein has one entry. Of about 900,000 distinct CDR3 sequences listed, around an eighth were seen once; the top ten hold around 1.6%. This sample was also put to use in a study of yellow fever vaccine responses in identical twins.

The specimen was PBMCs. Source of these receptors: a woman aged 18-30 years in good health. The CDR3 runs from the conserved cysteine through the conserved F or W. D genes are given only for firm matches. Rows give clone size only sometimes, using once, few, many, or a class for an expanded clone.

D,size,V,length,J,CDR3,DNA
TRBD2,few,TRBV20-1,13,TRBJ2-1,CSARGGTNNEQFF,TGCAGTGCTCGGGGGGGGACTAACAATGAGCAGTTCTTC
TRBD2,few,TRBV29-1,13,TRBJ2-3,CSATGVAGGTQYF,TGCAGCGCCACTGGTGTAGCGGGGGGTACGCAGTATTTT
NA,few,TRBV11-2,18,TRBJ2-7,CASSTRGARASPPYEQYF,TGTGCCAGCAGCACCAGGGGGGCACGAGCGTCACCCCCCTACGAGCAGTACTTC
TRBD1,NA,TRBV27,16,TRBJ1-2,CATAWKRGGQHYGYTF,TGTGCCACAGCTTGGAAGAGGGGGGGACAGCACTATGGCTACACCTTC
NA,NA,TRBV16,15,TRBJ1-5,CASSQGRQGNQPQHF,TGTGCCAGCAGTCAGGGCCGGCAGGGCAATCAGCCCCAGCATTTT
TRBD2,many,TRBV2,15,TRBJ2-5,CASSGGTSGGETQYF,TGTGCCAGCAGCGGAGGGACTAGCGGAGGAGAGACCCAGTACTTC
NA,NA,TRBV2,15,TRBJ2-1,CASRPRGGAGNEQFF,TGTGCCAGCCGTCCACGAGGGGGCGCGGGGAATGAGCAGTTCTTC
NA,few,TRBV3-1,15,TRBJ2-7,CASSRSGLPFYEQYF,TGTGCCAGCAGCCGGTCGGGACTGCCATTCTACGAGCAGTACTTC
NA,NA,TRBV4-2,15,TRBJ2-7,CASSQAQVPSYEQYF,TGTGCCAGCAGCCAAGCACAGGTGCCCTCCTACGAGCAGTACTTC
NA,few,TRBV6-2/TRBV6-3,14,TRBJ2-3,CASSSGRHGDTQYF,TGTGCCAGCAGCTCAGGACGGCACGGAGATACGCAGTATTTT
NA,NA,TRBV20-1,16,TRBJ2-1,CSARDFDVGSYNEQFF,TGCAGTGCTAGGGACTTTGACGTGGGCTCCTACAATGAGCAGTTCTTC
TRBD2,NA,TRBV15,16,TRBJ2-1,CATSTGGRATYNEQFF,TGTGCCACCAGTACGGGGGGGCGGGCAACCTACAATGAGCAGTTCTTC
NA,NA,TRBV9,13,TRBJ2-5,CASSVDPQETQYF,TGTGCCAGCAGCGTTGACCCACAAGAGACCCAGTACTTC
TRBD1,many,TRBV6-5,14,TRBJ2-7,CASSYGQGAYEQYF,TGTGCCAGCAGCTACGGACAGGGGGCCTACGAGCAGTACTTC
NA,NA,TRBV5-1,14,TRBJ2-5,CASSITGGPETQYF,TGCGCCAGCAGCATTACGGGGGGCCCAGAGACCCAGTACTTC
TRBD1,NA,TRBV19,12,TRBJ2-1,CASSSGQGQRFF,TGTGCCAGTAGTTCAGGACAGGGCCAGAGGTTCTTC